Following are 24 T cell receptor beta chains from one sample sequenced in a study of CD8 T cells in Susac syndrome. With random hexamers, reverse transcription was performed on roughly 0.45 to 1 ug of RNA. Via MiXCR, TCRdb re-called the immunoSEQ multiplex PCR reads, giving one row per CDR3 protein. This sample has 53,000 or so distinct CDR3 sequences, with 80% to 95% found just once. Sequencing input: CD8+ T cells from PBMCs. The source is a human donor in good health.

V usage is TRBV7-9 and J usage is TRBJ2-2, with D possibly being TRBD1 (6 bases). Germline CDR1 SEHNR, CDR2 FQNEAQ (reference sequence). The CDR3 loop spans 15 amino acids. V lost 10 bases, J lost 2 bases, and 17 bases lay in between. CDR3 sequence reads: CANLMDSANTGELFF. CDR3 in DNA: TGTGCCAACCTCATGGACAGTGCAAACACCGGGGAGCTGTTTTTT.

The chain recombines TRBV19 with TRBJ2-1; TRBD2 matches 13 bases. From germline, CDR1 is LNHDA and CDR2 SQIVND (reference sequence). V lost 5 bases to trimming and J lost 7 bases; unmatched junction nucleotides: 5. The CDR3 loop spans 15 amino acids. CDR3 nucleotides: TGTGCCAGTAGTCTCCCGGGACTAGCGGGAAATGAGCAGTTCTTC. Protein: CASSLPGLAGNEQFF.

This chain connects TRBV7-6 to TRBJ2-3; 8 bases fit TRBD2. The V segment lost 5 bases and the J segment 4 bases; nucleotides outside the gene matches: 14. The germline CDR1 and CDR2 sequences are SGHVS and FNYEAQ. This CDR3 is built from 17 residues. Here the CDR3 DNA reads TGTGCCAGCAGCCGCCGAGTCGGGAGGGATAACGCAGATACGCAGTATTTT. It encodes CASSRRVGRDNADTQYF.

J is TRBJ2-7 and V is TRBV29-1, with 7 nucleotides matching TRBD1. Unmatched junction bases numbered 4, after V lost 5 bases and J lost 3 bases. Germline loops: CDR1 SQVTM, CDR2 ANQGSEA. The length of the CDR3 is 12 residues. CDR3 amino acids: CSVRGLGYEQYF. The CDR3 DNA sequence: TGCAGCGTTAGGGGGCTGGGCTACGAGCAGTACTTC.

The CDR3 loop reads CASSLISYNEQFF. CDR3 sequence (DNA): TGCGCCAGCAGCTTGATAAGCTACAATGAGCAGTTCTTC. This rearrangement joins TRBV5-1 to TRBJ2-1; no clear D. The CDR3 consists of 13 residues. V lost 1 base to trimming and J lost 3 bases, with 5 bases between them. Germline CDR1 is SGHRS and CDR2 is YFSETQ. Full variable domain (remainder filled in from reference TRBV5-1 and TRBJ2-1): KAGVTQTPRYLIKTRGQQVTLSCSPISGHRSVSWYQQTPGQGLQFLFEYFSETQRNKGNFPGRFSGRQFSNSRSEMNVSTLELGDSALYLCASSLISYNEQFFGPGTRLTVL.

The chain is built from TRBV11-2 and TRBJ2-7; D remains unclear. The V end was cut by 8 bases, the J end by 4 bases, with 12 bases between. CDR1 SGHAT and CDR2 FQNNGV come from the germline V gene. This CDR3 has 12 residues. This CDR3 is CASGRLGYEQYF. The CDR3 DNA follows: TGTGCCAGCGGACGGCTTGGTTACGAGCAGTACTTC. The variable domain in full, with the rest retrieved from reference TRBV11-2 and TRBJ2-7, is EAGVAQSPRYKIIEKRQSVAFWCNPISGHATLYWYQQILGQGPKLLIQFQNNGVVDDSQLPKDRFSAERLKGVDSTLKIQPAKLEDSAVYLCASGRLGYEQYFGPGTRLTVT.

The rearrangement uses TRBV7-2 and TRBJ2-1, with 8 positions matching TRBD2. This CDR3 comprises 15 residues. V lost 3 bases, J lost 9 bases, and 10 bases stayed unmatched. Germline CDR1 SGHTA, CDR2 FQGNSA. This CDR3 is CASSFGWAGGSEQFF. CDR3 sequence (DNA): TGTGCCAGCAGCTTCGGATGGGCGGGAGGCTCTGAGCAGTTCTTC.

The rearrangement joins TRBV7-9 to TRBJ2-2, with a tentative D call TRBD2 (5 bases). V was trimmed by 1 base and J by 7 bases, leaving 16 bases between them. Germline V gene sequence: CDR1 SEHNR, CDR2 FQNEAQ (reference sequence). The CDR3 has 16 amino acids. The CDR3 sequence is CASSLELGPLVGELFF. The CDR3 DNA is TGTGCCAGCAGCTTAGAACTAGGCCCCCTCGTCGGGGAGCTGTTTTTT.

The chain couples TRBV7-9 to TRBJ2-7; weak D call: TRBD1 (5 bases). Trimming removed 11 bases at V and 0 bases at J, with 11 bases between. The CDR3 extends over 12 amino acids. Per germline, CDR1 SEHNR and CDR2 FQNEAQ (reference sequence). The CDR3 region is CAQGQSSYEQYF. Here the CDR3 DNA reads TGTGCCCAGGGCCAAAGCTCCTACGAGCAGTACTTC.

The V gene is TRBV9, the J gene TRBJ2-3; D gene unclear. V lost 0 bases and J 3 bases, leaving 11 bases between the germline ends. Germline V gives CDR1 SGDLS, CDR2 YYNGEE. The CDR3 loop spans 15 amino acids. CDR3 region: CASSVGLGSTDTQYF. CDR3 coding DNA: TGTGCCAGCAGCGTAGGTCTGGGCTCTACAGATACGCAGTATTTT.

This rearrangement joins TRBV24-1 to TRBJ1-5; D is unresolved. The CDR3 sequence is 13 residues long. V lost 4 bases, J lost 13 bases, and 16 bases lay in between. Germline-derived CDR1 and CDR2 are KGHDR and SFDVKD. This chain's CDR3 is CATSDRYSRDQHF. Here the CDR3 DNA reads TGTGCCACCAGTGACCGCTACAGCCGGGATCAGCATTTT.

The gene calls are TRBV6-5 and TRBJ1-1; the D is unclear. Looked up from germline, CDR1 is MNHEY and CDR2 is SVGAGI. The V and J ends lost 8 bases and 5 bases respectively, with 9 bases between them. This CDR3 has 11 residues. CDR3 coding DNA: TGTGCCAGCCGCTGGGGAACTGAAGCTTTCTTT. The encoded protein is CASRWGTEAFF.

The chain carries TRBV25-1 and TRBJ2-1; TRBD2 aligns across 7 bases. The CDR3 consists of 12 residues. V lost 7 bases and J lost 8; bases outside the gene matches: 5. Per the germline V gene, CDR1 is MGHDK and CDR2 is SYGVNS. CDR3 in amino acids: CASTPGGYEQFF. The DNA of the CDR3 is TGTGCCAGCACCCCCGGGGGGTATGAGCAGTTCTTC.

The J gene is TRBJ2-1, the V gene TRBV30, with 7 bases aligning to TRBD2. Germline values: CDR1 GTSNPN, CDR2 SVGIG (reference sequence). The length of the CDR3 is 12 residues. Trimming removed 7 bases from V and 6 bases from J; junction bases left unmatched: 6. DNA of the CDR3: TGTGCCTTGACTAGGGAGGGCAATGAGCAGTTCTTC. Translated, it gives CALTREGNEQFF.

This sequence joins TRBV28 and TRBJ1-2; D unresolved. The CDR3 is made up of 13 amino acids. V shed 2 bases and J shed 4 bases, with 8 bases lying between them. Germline CDR1 MDHEN, CDR2 SYDVKM. In DNA, the CDR3 is TGTGCCAGCAGTTTAGAGGGTGGCTATGGCTACACCTTC. Translating it yields CASSLEGGYGYTF.

This clonotype was counted a few times. This chain joins TRBV6-2 or TRBV6-3 and TRBJ2-7; D ambiguous. Trimming cost V 1 base and J 0 bases, with 7 bases left between them. The CDR3 spans 14 residues. Germline V lookup: CDR1 MNHEY, CDR2 SVGEGT. The DNA of the CDR3 is TGTGCCAGCAGTTACTTGACGAGCTCCTACGAGCAGTACTTC. This sequence encodes CASSYLTSSYEQYF.

In DNA form, the CDR3 reads TGCAGTGCGGACGTTGGGACCCAGTACTTC. Residues: CSADVGTQYF. V usage is TRBV20-1 and J usage is TRBJ2-5; D uncertain. This CDR3 spans 10 amino acids. Trimming stripped 6 bases from V and 7 bases from J, with 9 bases between. Germline CDR1 reads DFQATT; CDR2 reads SNEGSKA (reference sequence).

The chain uses TRBV12-3 or TRBV12-4 and TRBJ1-2, with 12 nucleotides matching TRBD1. V gave up 6 bases and J gave up 6 bases; unmatched junction bases: 8. The CDR3 spans 15 residues. The CDR3 DNA reads TGTGCCAGCAGGAACCGGGACAGGGGGCTCGATGGCTACACCTTC. Its protein is CASRNRDRGLDGYTF.

CDR3 DNA sequence: TGTGCCAGCAGTCCCGACAGCGGAGAGACCCAGTACTTC. Protein product: CASSPDSGETQYF. The V call is TRBV7-9, the J call TRBJ2-5; D is possibly TRBD1 or TRBD2 (5 bases each). The CDR3 runs 13 residues. The V and J ends lost 6 bases and 4 bases respectively, with 12 bases between them. The germline V gene has CDR1 SEHNR and CDR2 FQNEAQ (reference sequence).

The rearrangement links TRBV6-5 to TRBJ1-2; no definite D call. With 0 bases removed from V and 4 bases from J, the gap between germline ends came to 18 bases. Germline CDR1 reads MNHEY; CDR2 reads SVGAGI. There are 17 residues in the CDR3. The CDR3 loop reads CASSYSKLTALTYGYTF. In nucleotides, the CDR3 is TGTGCCAGCAGTTACTCGAAATTGACCGCCCTAACCTATGGCTACACCTTC.

The chain recombines TRBV27 with TRBJ2-7, with TRBD2 matching 8 bases. There are 14 residues in the CDR3. CDR1 is MNHEY and CDR2 is SMNVEV in the germline V gene (reference sequence). The V gene end was trimmed by 6 bases and the J gene end by 3 bases; junction bases not matched to a gene: 7. In DNA, the CDR3 is TGTGCCAGCAGACCGCTCGGGGGGGACTACGAGCAGTACTTC. Translating it yields CASRPLGGDYEQYF.

This clonotype was recorded once. The CDR3 loop reads CSVVLAQQVYNEQFF. CDR3 DNA sequence: TGCAGCGTTGTTCTTGCCCAGCAAGTATACAATGAGCAGTTCTTC. The chain combines TRBV29-1 with TRBJ2-1; D is ambiguous. The CDR3 totals 15 residues. Trimming shortened V by 4 bases and J by 4 bases, and 17 bases separated the two germline ends. Germline CDR1 is SQVTM and CDR2 is ANQGSEA.

The rearrangement uses TRBV9 and TRBJ2-2; no definite D call. This CDR3 has 13 residues. Germline V CDR1 and CDR2: SGDLS, YYNGEE. Trimming cost V 0 bases and J 5 bases, with 5 bases left between them. The CDR3 region is CASSVVETGELFF. CDR3 nucleotide sequence: TGTGCCAGCAGCGTAGTGGAGACCGGGGAGCTGTTTTTT.

The CDR3 region is CATSESEETQYF. CDR3 bases: TGTGCCACCAGTGAGTCAGAAGAGACCCAGTACTTC. V usage is TRBV24-1 and J usage is TRBJ2-5; D remains ambiguous. Per the germline V gene, CDR1 is KGHDR and CDR2 is SFDVKD. The CDR3 contains 12 residues. The V end was cut by 4 bases, the J end by 3 bases, with 5 bases between.